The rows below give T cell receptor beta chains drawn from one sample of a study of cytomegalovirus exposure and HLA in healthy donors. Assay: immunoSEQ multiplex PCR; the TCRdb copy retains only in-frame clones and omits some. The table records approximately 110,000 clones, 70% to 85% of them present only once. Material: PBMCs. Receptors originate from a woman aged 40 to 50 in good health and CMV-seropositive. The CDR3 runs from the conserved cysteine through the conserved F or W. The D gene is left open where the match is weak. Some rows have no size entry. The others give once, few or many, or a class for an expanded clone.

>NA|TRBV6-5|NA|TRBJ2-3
CASSYSPTSTDTQYF
TGTGCCAGCAGTTACTCGCCCACTAGCACAGATACGCAGTATTTT
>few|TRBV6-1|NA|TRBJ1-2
CASSESRWRGYTF
TGTGCCAGCAGTGAAAGCCGTTGGCGGGGCTACACCTTC
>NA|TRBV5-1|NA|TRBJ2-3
CASSLDRSTDTQYF
TGCGCCAGCAGCTTGGACAGGAGCACAGATACGCAGTATTTT
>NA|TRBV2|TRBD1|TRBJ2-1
CASPGQGSVNEQFF
TGTGCCAGCCCGGGACAGGGGTCCGTCAATGAGCAGTTCTTC
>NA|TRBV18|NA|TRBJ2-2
CASSPGTLVSNTGELFF
TGTGCCAGCTCACCAGGGACACTAGTATCGAACACCGGGGAGCTGTTTTTT
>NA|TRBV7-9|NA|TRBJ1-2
CASSSGIYGYTF
TGTGCCAGCAGCTCAGGAATCTATGGCTACACCTTC
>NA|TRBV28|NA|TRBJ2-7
CASSLPGIPYEQYF
TGTGCCAGCAGTTTACCCGGGATCCCCTACGAGCAGTACTTC
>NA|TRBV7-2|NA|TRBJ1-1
CASSSYGGTEAFF
TGTGCCAGCAGCTCCTACGGAGGGACTGAAGCTTTCTTT
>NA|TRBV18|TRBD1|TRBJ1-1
CASSRSGTGPFMNTEAFF
TGTGCCAGCTCACGATCCGGGACAGGGCCTTTTATGAACACTGAAGCTTTCTTT
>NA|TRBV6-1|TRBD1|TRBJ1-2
CASLSVPGTGEGYTF
TGTGCCAGCCTATCCGTACCTGGGACAGGGGAGGGCTACACCTTC
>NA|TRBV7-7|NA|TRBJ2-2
CASTASRTGELFF
TGTGCTAGCACCGCTTCCCGGACCGGGGAGCTGTTTTTT
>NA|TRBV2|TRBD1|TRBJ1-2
CASTGTGIDGYTF
TGTGCCAGCACCGGGACAGGAATAGATGGCTACACCTTC
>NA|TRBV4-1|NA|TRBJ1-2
CASSRASSDSYGYTF
TGCGCCAGCAGCCGGGCCAGTAGTGATTCCTATGGCTACACCTTC
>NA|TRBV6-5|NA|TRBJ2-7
CASKSQNSYEQYF
TGTGCCAGCAAGTCGCAGAATTCCTACGAGCAGTACTTC